This T cell receptor (beta chain) was sequenced for a study of follicular helper T cells after annual influenza vaccination. V was clipped by 2 bases and J by 4 bases, with 12 bases between them. This CDR3 has 15 amino acids. Germline lookup yields CDR1 MNHEY and CDR2 SMNVEV (reference sequence). The protocol was immunoSEQ multiplex PCR, while the TCRdb copy is restricted to in-frame clones and leaves out a portion. This sample has more than 9,000 clones; more than 65% occur once, and the top ten carry approximately 3.3%. The count of this clone is one. As to time point: 2015-2016 season, pre-vaccination.

Here the sequenced sample was CXCR5+ CD38- circulating T follicular helper cells from blood, taken on the day of influenza vaccination. Subset: circulating Tfh, non-naive CD4+CXCR5+PD-1+ (ICOS+CD38+ or ICOS-CD38-). The receptor was derived from an adult who received the influenza vaccine. The V gene is TRBV27, the J gene TRBJ1-5; a weak D match, TRBD1 (5 bases). CDR3 loop: CASSLAQGGNQPQHF. DNA of the CDR3: TGTGCCAGCAGTTTAGCCCAGGGTGGGAATCAGCCCCAGCATTTT.